This T cell receptor (beta chain) was sequenced during a study of spatial heterogeneity in lung cancer. V lost 4 bases and J lost 4; bases outside the gene matches: 9. Germline CDR1 SGHNT, CDR2 YYREEE (reference sequence). The CDR3 has 16 residues. This sample's time point: sample taken at primary tumor resection. Whole RNA obtained from tumor, nontumor lung or frozen PBMC underwent sequencing without sorting. The donors comprised 70 to 85 untreated early-stage non-small cell lung cancer patients. All TCR cDNA molecules were individually tagged with a unique molecular identifier. TCRdb analysed the 5' RACE reads with MiXCR anew, one entry per CDR3 protein. Here the sample spans about 27,000 distinct CDR3 sequences, 5.5% to 8% being singletons.

The sample consisted of PBMCs, taken at surgery. The chain carries TRBV5-4 and TRBJ2-5; 11 bases agree with TRBD1. This receptor was identified in a male donor with early-stage non-small cell lung cancer. The CDR3 reads CASSPWDRGIRETQYF. In DNA, the CDR3 is TGTGCCAGCAGCCCCTGGGACAGGGGGATCAGAGAGACCCAGTACTTC.